This T cell receptor (beta chain) was sequenced for a study of tumor and adjacent non-tumor tissue in lung cancer (dated 2018 in TCRdb). Background on the whole study: By cancer type, the cohort comprised 11 to 12 adenocarcinoma patients, 2 squamous cell carcinoma patients and 1 small cell lung cancer patient. Among the roughly 15 patients, ages ranged from roughly 30 to 76 years, some ten were men and 5 were women, and disease was TNM stage I to III. A total of fewer than 150 million productive TCRbeta reads were generated by sequencing, corresponding to an average of around 3.8 million reads per sample. Using bulk TCRbeta repertoires from around 15 lung cancer patients, the study set lung tumor tissue side by side with matched distant non-tumor lung tissue. Fewer than 35 paired specimens, one tumor and one normal lung sample per patient, were profiled by TCRbeta CDR3 sequencing.

Its CDR3 holds 16 amino acids, cysteine through phenylalanine. The kept DNA is CDR3 alone, 48 bases in frame from the first base. RNA was isolated from bulk, unsorted tissue, and RNA quality was assessed with a NanoDrop ND-1000 and an Agilent 2100. Newly diagnosed lung cancer patients without prior chemotherapy who had been admitted for thoracic surgery in China between August and November 2014 were enrolled as donors. Patients who had received previous radiotherapy or chemotherapy, or who had another concurrent cancer, were excluded from the study. Pieces of surgical tissue measuring roughly 1-2.2 cm3 were kept in RNAlater solution and held at -80 degrees C until needed. This clonotype was seen a handful of times. Which antigen it targets is not known. The junction differs from germline at one of its ends, possibly a read error. The library relied on multiplex PCR. Sequenced on an Illumina HiSeq 2500. TCRbeta libraries were constructed through three rounds of nested PCR with primers (Table S4) according to protocols adapted from ARM-PCR. Before sequencing, PCR products of 200-500 bp were excised from the gel and purified with the QIAquick gel extraction kit. In the original analysis: Reads were cleaned using Trimmomatic, were merged into complete CDR3 sequences using FLASH, and were assigned to V(D)J germline segments using MiTCR. VDJtools was used to compute clonal diversity as the inverse Simpson's index. In-frame sequences without a premature stop codon were defined as productive reads. TCRdb applied fastp at Q25 and MiXCR to the public reads, then kept only in-frame beta chains. Every CDR3 protein is listed once, alongside the most common genes and DNA of its rows. The V and J calls shown here were made by TCRdb, not taken from the authors' results. This sample holds about 110,000 distinct CDR3 sequences; approximately 82% were observed only once. 35% to 40% of the sample rests with the top ten.

The full study reports these points: The top 100 clones made up a significantly larger cumulative share of the repertoire in normal lung than in tumor tissue. Neither the sequencing platform nor unique molecular identifiers are mentioned in the methods. Younger patients had significantly higher TCR diversity, and higher tumor TCR diversity was associated with shorter overall and disease-free survival. Peripheral blood was not sequenced, so blood TCRbeta repertoires were not examined in the lung cancer patients of the study. The cohort had only about 14 patients, and the authors noted that larger samples and more detailed clinical data are needed. Tumor tissue showed significantly greater TCR diversity (inverse Simpson) than normal lung tissue (around 450 vs 150, P = 0.0075, Mann-Whitney U test).

The specimen sequenced was lung tumor tissue. The TCR originated in a woman aged 55 to 70 with non-small cell lung cancer. The chain couples TRBV12-3 or TRBV12-4 to TRBJ2-6; the D gene could be either TRBD1 or TRBD2, each agreeing at 5 bases. The DNA sequence is TGTGCCAGCAGTGGCGGGCGGGTCTCCGGGGCCAACGTCCAGACTTTC. Its protein product is CASSGGRVSGANVQTF.